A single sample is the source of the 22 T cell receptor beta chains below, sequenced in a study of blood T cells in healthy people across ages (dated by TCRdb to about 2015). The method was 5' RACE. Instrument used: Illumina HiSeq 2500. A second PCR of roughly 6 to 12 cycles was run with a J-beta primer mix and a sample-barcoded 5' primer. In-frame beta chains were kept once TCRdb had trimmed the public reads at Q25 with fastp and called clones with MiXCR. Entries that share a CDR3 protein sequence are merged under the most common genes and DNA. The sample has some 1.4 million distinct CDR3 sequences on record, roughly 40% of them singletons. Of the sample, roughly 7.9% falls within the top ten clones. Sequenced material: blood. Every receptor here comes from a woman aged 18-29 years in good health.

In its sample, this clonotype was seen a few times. CDR3 coding DNA: TGTGCCAGCAGTTTATATCAGGGGACAGGGAAATCACCCCTCCACTTT. This sequence encodes CASSLYQGTGKSPLHF. This rearrangement joins TRBV12-3 or TRBV12-4 to TRBJ1-6, with 9 positions matching TRBD1. V shed 2 bases, J shed 10 bases, and the junction held 9 bases outside the gene matches. The CDR3 has 16 residues.

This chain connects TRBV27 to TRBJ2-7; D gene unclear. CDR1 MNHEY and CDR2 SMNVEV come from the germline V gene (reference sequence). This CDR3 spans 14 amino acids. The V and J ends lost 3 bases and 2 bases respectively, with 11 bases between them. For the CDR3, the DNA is TGTGCCAGCAGTTTTGGGCAGGAAACCTACGAGCAGTACTTC. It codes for CASSFGQETYEQYF.

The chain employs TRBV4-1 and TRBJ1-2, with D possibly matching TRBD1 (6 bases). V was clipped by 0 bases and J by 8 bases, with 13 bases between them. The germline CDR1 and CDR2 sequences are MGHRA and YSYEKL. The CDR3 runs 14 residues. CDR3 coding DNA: TGCGCCAGCAGCCAAGATCCAGGGGCGGGGGGCTACACCTTC. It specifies CASSQDPGAGGYTF.

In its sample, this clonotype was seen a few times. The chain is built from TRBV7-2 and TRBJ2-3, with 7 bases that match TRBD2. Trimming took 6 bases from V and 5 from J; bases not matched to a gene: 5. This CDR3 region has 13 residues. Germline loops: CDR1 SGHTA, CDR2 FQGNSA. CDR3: CASSRGEVDTQYF. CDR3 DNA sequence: TGTGCCAGCAGTCGGGGGGAGGTAGATACGCAGTATTTT.

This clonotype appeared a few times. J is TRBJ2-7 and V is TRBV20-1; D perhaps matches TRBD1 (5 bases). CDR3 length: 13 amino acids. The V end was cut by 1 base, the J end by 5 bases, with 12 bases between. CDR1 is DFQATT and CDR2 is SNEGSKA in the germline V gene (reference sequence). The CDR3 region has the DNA TGCAGTGCTAGAGTCGAAGTAGGGGACGAGCAGTACTTC. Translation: CSARVEVGDEQYF.

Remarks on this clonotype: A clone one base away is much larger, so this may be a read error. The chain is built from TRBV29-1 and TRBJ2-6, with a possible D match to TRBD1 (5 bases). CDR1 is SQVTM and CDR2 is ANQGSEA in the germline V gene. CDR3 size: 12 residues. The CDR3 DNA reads TGCAGCGTTAGCTCTGGGGCCAACGCCCTGACTTTC. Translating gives CSVSSGANALTF.

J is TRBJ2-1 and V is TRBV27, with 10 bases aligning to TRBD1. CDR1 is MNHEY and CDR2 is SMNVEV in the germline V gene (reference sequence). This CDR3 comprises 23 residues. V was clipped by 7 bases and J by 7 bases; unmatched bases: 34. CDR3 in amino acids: CASTTRQGAPGGIYRPRFNEQFF. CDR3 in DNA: TGTGCCAGCACCACCAGACAGGGGGCGCCGGGGGGAATCTATCGCCCTAGATTTAATGAGCAGTTCTTC.

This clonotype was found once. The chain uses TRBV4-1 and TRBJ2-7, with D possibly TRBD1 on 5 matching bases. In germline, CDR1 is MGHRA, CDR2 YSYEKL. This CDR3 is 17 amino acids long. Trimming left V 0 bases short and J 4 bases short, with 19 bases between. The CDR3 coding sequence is TGCGCCAGCAGCCAAGAACCCGGCCAGGGCCTAAATTACGAGCAGTACTTC. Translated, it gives CASSQEPGQGLNYEQYF.

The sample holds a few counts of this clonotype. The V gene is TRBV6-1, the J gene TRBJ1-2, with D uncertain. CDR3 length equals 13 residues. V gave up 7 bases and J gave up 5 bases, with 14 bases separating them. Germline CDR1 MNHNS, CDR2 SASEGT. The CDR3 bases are TGTGCCAGCAAGGAAGCCGGCCTTTATGGCTACACCTTC. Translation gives CASKEAGLYGYTF.

The CDR3 bases are TGTGCCTGGAGGGGCGGACTGGTAGGCTACACCTTC. Residues: CAWRGGLVGYTF. The chain links TRBV30 to TRBJ1-2; no clear D. Trimming cost V 3 bases and J 8 bases, with 13 bases left between them. The CDR3 runs 12 residues. Germline lookup yields CDR1 GTSNPN and CDR2 SVGIG (reference sequence).

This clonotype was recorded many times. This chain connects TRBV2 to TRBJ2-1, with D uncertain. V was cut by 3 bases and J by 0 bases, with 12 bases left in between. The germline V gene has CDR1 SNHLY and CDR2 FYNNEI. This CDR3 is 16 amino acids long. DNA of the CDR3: TGTGCCAGCAGTGAGCACACACAGAGCTCCTACAATGAGCAGTTCTTC. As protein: CASSEHTQSSYNEQFF.

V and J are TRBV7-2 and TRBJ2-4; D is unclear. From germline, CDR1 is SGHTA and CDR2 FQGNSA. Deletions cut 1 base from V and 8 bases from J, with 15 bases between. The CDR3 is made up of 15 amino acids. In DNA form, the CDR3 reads TGTGCCAGCAGCTTAGGTGGGGAATCTTCGGACATTCAGTACTTC. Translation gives CASSLGGESSDIQYF.

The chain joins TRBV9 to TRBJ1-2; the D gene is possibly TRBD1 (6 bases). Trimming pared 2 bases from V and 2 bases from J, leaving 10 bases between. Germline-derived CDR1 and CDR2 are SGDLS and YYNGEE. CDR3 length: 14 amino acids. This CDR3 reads CASSVDQGNYGYTF. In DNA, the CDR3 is TGTGCCAGCAGCGTCGACCAGGGGAACTATGGCTACACCTTC.

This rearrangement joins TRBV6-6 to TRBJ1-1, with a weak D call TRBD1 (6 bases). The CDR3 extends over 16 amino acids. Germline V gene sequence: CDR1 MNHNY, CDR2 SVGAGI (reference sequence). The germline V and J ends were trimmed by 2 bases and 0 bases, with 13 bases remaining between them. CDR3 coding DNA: TGTGCCAGCAGTTACGCCACGGGACACCTGAACACTGAAGCTTTCTTT. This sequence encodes CASSYATGHLNTEAFF.

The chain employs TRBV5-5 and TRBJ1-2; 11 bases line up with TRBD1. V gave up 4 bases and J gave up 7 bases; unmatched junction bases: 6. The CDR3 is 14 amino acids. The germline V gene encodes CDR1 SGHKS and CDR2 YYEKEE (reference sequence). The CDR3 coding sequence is TGTGCCAGCAGCCAAGGACAGGGGGCGGGTGGCTACACCTTC. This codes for CASSQGQGAGGYTF. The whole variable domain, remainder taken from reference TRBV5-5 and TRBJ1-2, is DAGVTQSPTHLIKTRGQQVTLRCSPISGHKSVSWYQQVLGQGPQFIFQYYEKEERGRGNFPDRFSARQFPNYSSELNVNALLLGDSALYLCASSQGQGAGGYTFGSGTRLTVV.

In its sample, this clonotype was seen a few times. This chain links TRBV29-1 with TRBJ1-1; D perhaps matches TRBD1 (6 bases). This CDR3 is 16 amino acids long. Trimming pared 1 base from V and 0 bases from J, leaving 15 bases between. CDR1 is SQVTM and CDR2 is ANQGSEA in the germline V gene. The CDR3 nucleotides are TGCAGCGTTGAAGTGGCACAGGGAGGGGTGAACACTGAAGCTTTCTTT. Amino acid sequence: CSVEVAQGGVNTEAFF.

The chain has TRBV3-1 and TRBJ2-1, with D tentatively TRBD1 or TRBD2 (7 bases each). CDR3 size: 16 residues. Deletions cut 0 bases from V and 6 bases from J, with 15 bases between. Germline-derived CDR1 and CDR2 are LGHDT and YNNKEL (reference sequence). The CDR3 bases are TGTGCCAGCAGCCAAGATCCAACAGGGGAGGGCAATGAGCAGTTCTTC. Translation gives CASSQDPTGEGNEQFF.

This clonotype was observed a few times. The CDR3 DNA reads as TGTGCCATCATGGGGGGGAGCTCCTACAATGAGCAGTTCTTC. Protein: CAIMGGSSYNEQFF. The chain uses TRBV10-3 and TRBJ2-1; 7 nucleotides line up with TRBD2. Germline trimming cut 7 bases from V and 0 bases from J; bases unmatched to any gene: 3. Germline lookup yields CDR1 ENHRY and CDR2 SYGVKD. This CDR3 has 14 amino acids.

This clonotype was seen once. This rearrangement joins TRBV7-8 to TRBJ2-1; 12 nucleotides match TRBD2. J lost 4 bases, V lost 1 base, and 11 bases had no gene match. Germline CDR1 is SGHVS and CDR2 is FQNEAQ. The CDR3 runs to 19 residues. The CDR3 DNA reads TGTGCCAGCAGCTTAGTGTTCCTAGCGGGGGGGCAAGGTTACAATGAGCAGTTCTTC. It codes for CASSLVFLAGGQGYNEQFF.

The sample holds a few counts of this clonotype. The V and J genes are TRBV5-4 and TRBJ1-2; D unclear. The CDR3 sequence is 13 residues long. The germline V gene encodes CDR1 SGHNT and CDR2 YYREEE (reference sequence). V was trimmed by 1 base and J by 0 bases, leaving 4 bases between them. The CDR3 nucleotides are TGTGCCAGCAGCTTGCCGGCTAACTATGGCTACACCTTC. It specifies CASSLPANYGYTF.

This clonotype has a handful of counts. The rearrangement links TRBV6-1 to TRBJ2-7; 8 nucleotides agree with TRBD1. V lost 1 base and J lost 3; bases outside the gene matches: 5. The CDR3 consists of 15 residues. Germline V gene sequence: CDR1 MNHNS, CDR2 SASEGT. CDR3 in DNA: TGTGCCAGCAGTGAAGGCCCAGGGGGCGTCTACGAGCAGTACTTC. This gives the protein CASSEGPGGVYEQYF.

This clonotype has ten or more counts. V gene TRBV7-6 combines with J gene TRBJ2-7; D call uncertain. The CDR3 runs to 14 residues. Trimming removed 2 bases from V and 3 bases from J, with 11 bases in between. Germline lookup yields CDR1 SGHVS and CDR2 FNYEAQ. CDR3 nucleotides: TGTGCCAGCAGCTTAATGAGTAGTGGCTACGAGCAGTACTTC. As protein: CASSLMSSGYEQYF.